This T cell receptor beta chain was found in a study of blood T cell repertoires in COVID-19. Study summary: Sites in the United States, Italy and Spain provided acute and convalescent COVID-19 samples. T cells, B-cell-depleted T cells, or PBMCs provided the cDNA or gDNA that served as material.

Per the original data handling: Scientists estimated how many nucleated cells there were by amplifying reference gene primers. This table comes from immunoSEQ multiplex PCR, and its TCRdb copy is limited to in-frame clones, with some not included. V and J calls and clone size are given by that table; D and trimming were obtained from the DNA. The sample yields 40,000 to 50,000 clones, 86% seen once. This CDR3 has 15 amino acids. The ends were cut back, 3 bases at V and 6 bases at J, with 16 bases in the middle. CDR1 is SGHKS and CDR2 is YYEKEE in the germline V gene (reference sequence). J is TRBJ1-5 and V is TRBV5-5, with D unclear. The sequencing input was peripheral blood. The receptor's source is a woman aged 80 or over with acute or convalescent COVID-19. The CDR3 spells CASSSDFGGSQPQHF. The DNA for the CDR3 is TGTGCCAGCAGCTCCGATTTCGGTGGGAGTCAGCCCCAGCATTTT.